This T cell receptor (beta chain) was recorded in a study of blood T cell repertoires in COVID-19. From germline, CDR1 is ENHRY and CDR2 SYGVKD. CDR3 length equals 11 residues. V dropped 2 bases and J dropped 7 bases, with 3 bases sitting between them. This clone was detected a few times. The protocol was immunoSEQ multiplex PCR, while the TCRdb copy is restricted to in-frame clones and leaves out a portion. This table has 250,000 to 300,000 clones, 84% appearing once. The receptor was derived from a man aged 25-40 years with acute COVID-19. The rearrangement links TRBV10-3 to TRBJ2-1, with D unclear. The sequenced sample was PBMCs or T cells enriched from blood (not recorded which). The CDR3 sequence: CAISEQNEQFF. For the CDR3, the DNA is TGTGCCATCAGTGAGCAGAATGAGCAGTTCTTC.